This TCR beta chain stems from a study of T cell repertoires in cytomegalovirus infection. At the level of the study: Public TCR beta signatures indicated both CMV infection and matching HLA type.

V lost 2 bases to trimming and J lost 5 bases; unmatched junction nucleotides: 5. The CDR3 runs to 14 residues. Germline CDR1 and CDR2: MNHEY and SMNVEV (reference sequence). From the reads, TCRdb called clonotypes with MiXCR, one entry per CDR3 protein. The table shows about 130,000 distinct CDR3 sequences, with 8.8% occurring only once. V and J are TRBV27 and TRBJ1-1; 7 bases align to TRBD1. This receptor was taken from a human donor in good health (CMV status not recorded). Some clones in this sample may be carry-over from other donors' samples. The sequencing input was PBMCs. This CDR3 is CASSLNRGGTEAFF. CDR3 nucleotide sequence: TGTGCCAGCAGTTTAAACAGGGGCGGGACTGAAGCTTTCTTT.